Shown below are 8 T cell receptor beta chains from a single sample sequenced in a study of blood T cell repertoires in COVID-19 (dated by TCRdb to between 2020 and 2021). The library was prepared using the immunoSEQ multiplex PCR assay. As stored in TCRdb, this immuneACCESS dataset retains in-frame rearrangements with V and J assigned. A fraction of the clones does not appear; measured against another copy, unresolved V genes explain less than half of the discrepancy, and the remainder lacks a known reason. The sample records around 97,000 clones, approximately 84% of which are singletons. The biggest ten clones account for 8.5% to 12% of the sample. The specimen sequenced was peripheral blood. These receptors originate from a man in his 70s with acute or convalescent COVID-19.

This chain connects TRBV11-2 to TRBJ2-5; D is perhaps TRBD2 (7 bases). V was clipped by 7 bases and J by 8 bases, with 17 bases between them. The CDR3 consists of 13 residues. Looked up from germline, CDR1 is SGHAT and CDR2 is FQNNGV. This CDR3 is CASKQQGGGTQYF. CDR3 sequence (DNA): TGTGCCAGCAAACAACAGGGAGGGGGAACCCAGTACTTC.

The DNA for the CDR3 is TGTGCCATCAGTGAGAACAACAGGGGGAATCAGCCCCAGCATTTT. This encodes CAISENNRGNQPQHF. This sequence joins TRBV10-3 and TRBJ1-5, with 8 bases aligning to TRBD1. J gave up 4 bases and V 2 bases, and 4 bases lay outside the gene matches. Per germline, CDR1 ENHRY and CDR2 SYGVKD. CDR3 length: 15 residues.

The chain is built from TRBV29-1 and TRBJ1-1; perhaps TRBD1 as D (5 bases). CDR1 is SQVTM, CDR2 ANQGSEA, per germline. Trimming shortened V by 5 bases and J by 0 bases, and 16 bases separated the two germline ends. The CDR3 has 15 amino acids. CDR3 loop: CSVIAFRAMNTEAFF. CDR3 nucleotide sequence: TGCAGCGTTATAGCCTTCAGGGCAATGAACACTGAAGCTTTCTTT.

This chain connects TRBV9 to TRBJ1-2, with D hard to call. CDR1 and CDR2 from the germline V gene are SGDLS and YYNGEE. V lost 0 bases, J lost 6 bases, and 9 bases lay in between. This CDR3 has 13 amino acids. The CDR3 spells CASSVGGSDGYTF. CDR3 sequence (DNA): TGTGCCAGCAGCGTAGGAGGTTCGGATGGCTACACCTTC.

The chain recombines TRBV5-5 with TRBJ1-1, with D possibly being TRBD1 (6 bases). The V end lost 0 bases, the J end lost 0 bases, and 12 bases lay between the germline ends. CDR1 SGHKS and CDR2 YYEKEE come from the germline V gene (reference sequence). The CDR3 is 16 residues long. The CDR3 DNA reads TGTGCCAGCAGCTTGGGTACAGGGCCTATGAACACTGAAGCTTTCTTT. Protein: CASSLGTGPMNTEAFF.

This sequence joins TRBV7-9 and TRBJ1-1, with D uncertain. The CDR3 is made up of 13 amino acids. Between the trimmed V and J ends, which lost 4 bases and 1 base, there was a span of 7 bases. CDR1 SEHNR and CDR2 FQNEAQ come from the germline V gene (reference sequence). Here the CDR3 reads CASSSTQNTEAFF. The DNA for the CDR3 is TGTGCCAGCAGCTCGACACAGAACACTGAAGCTTTCTTT.

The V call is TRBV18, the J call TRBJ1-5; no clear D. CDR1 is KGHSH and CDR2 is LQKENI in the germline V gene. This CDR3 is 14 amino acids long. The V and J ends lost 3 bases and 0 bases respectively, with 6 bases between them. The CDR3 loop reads CASSPARSNQPQHF. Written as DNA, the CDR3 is TGTGCCAGCTCACCCGCGCGTAGCAATCAGCCCCAGCATTTT.

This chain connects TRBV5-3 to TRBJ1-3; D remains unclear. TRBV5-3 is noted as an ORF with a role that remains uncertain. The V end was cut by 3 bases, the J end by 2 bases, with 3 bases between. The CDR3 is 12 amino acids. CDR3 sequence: CARSSTGNTIYF. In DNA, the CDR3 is TGTGCCAGAAGCTCCACTGGAAACACCATATATTTT.